This T cell receptor (beta chain) emerged from a study of human T cells and chemical hapten exposure. This clonotype was detected only a few times. The CDR3 length is 15 residues. The germline V gene encodes CDR1 KGHSH and CDR2 LQKENI. Trimming removed 0 bases from V and 3 bases from J, with 12 bases in between. TCRdb redid the calling of the RACE reads with MiXCR, one entry per CDR3 protein. The table lists about 260,000 distinct CDR3 sequences, approximately 8.6% of them singletons. Time point indicated: pre-sensitization, week 0. The treatment denotes: therapeutic diphenylcyclopropenone sensitization with weekly scalp DPC.

V and J are TRBV18 and TRBJ2-7, with a tentative D call TRBD2 (6 bases). The source material was whole blood, sampled in connection with sensitization to the hapten diphenylcyclopropenone (DPC). The receptor's source is a woman in her forties with alopecia areata. Some clones in this sample may be carry-over from other donors' samples. CDR3 bases: TGTGCCAGCTCACCACCGGGACTTGCCGACTACGAGCAGTACTTC. Its translation is CASSPPGLADYEQYF. The full variable domain, with the rest looked up from reference TRBV18 and TRBJ2-7, is NAGVMQNPRHLVRRRGQEARLRCSPMKGHSHVYWYRQLPEEGLKFMVYLQKENIIDESGMPKERFSAEFPKEGPSILRIQQVVRGDSAAYFCASSPPGLADYEQYFGPGTRLTVT.